This T cell receptor (beta chain) was found in a study of T cell changes during pregnancy in multiple sclerosis. The method was immunoSEQ multiplex PCR; TCRdb's version includes in-frame clones alone and lacks a portion of them. The profile shows some 80,000 clones, 90% to 95% of them singletons. The TCR was taken from a female donor with multiple sclerosis, enrolled in a pregnancy study. This sample comprised peripheral blood, obtained in the first trimester of pregnancy.

CDR3 nucleotide sequence: TGTGCCAGCAGTGAAGGACAGGTATATAGCAATCAGCCCCAGCATTTT. This gives the protein CASSEGQVYSNQPQHF. The rearrangement joins TRBV6-1 to TRBJ1-5; a weak D match, TRBD1 (6 bases). V was clipped by 1 base and J by 0 bases, with 10 bases between them. The CDR3 length is 16 residues. Germline-derived CDR1 and CDR2 are MNHNS and SASEGT.